The 21 T cell receptor beta chains below were found in one sample sequenced in a study of glioma-infiltrating T cells. TCR alpha and beta CDR3 regions were amplified from RNA using iRepertoire nested multiplex PCR. Via MiXCR, TCRdb re-called the multiplex PCR reads, giving one row per CDR3 protein. The sample shows about 380,000 distinct CDR3 sequences, more than 35% of them seen only once. Specimen: glioma tissue, nonneoplastic brain tissue, or PBMCs (not recorded which). The origin of the receptors is a human donor with low-grade glioma or glioblastoma, undergoing nonglioma brain surgery, or in good health (not recorded which).

This clonotype appeared a few times. The CDR3 loop is CASSLRGTGMNTEAFF. The CDR3 region has the DNA TGTGCCAGCAGCTTAAGGGGGACAGGGATGAACACTGAAGCTTTCTTT. This sequence joins TRBV7-3 and TRBJ1-1, with 9 bases identical to TRBD1. CDR3 length: 16 residues. The junction had 3 bases not matched to a gene; V was cut back by 1 base and J by 0 bases. Per germline, CDR1 SGHTA and CDR2 FQGTGA.

The CDR3 coding sequence is TGTGCCAGCAGCCCTCGACAGGGGCGGTACAATGAGCAGTTCTTC. This sequence encodes CASSPRQGRYNEQFF. The chain combines TRBV7-6 with TRBJ2-1, with 8 bases lining up with TRBD1. Germline CDR1 reads SGHVS; CDR2 reads FNYEAQ. Trimming took 5 bases from V and 4 from J; bases not matched to a gene: 7. The CDR3 spans 15 residues.

This clonotype occurred a few times. This chain uses TRBV6-2 or TRBV6-3 with TRBJ2-5; 8 bases line up with TRBD2. With 6 bases clipped from V and 0 bases from J, the junction kept 15 bases outside the gene matches. The germline V gene has CDR1 MNHEY and CDR2 SVGEGT. This CDR3 has 18 residues. The CDR3 DNA is TGTGCCAGCAGACCATGGGCTAGCGGGCCCAGTTACCAAGAGACCCAGTACTTC. It translates to CASRPWASGPSYQETQYF.

The gene calls are TRBV3-1 and TRBJ1-1; D unclear. Germline assignment: CDR1 LGHDT and CDR2 YNNKEL (reference sequence). V was trimmed by 4 bases and J by 11 bases, leaving 11 bases between them. The length of the CDR3 is 11 residues. CDR3 bases: TGTGCCAGCAGCCTCCGGCACACCGCTTTCTTT. Protein product: CASSLRHTAFF. Filled out from reference TRBV3-1 and TRBJ1-1, the complete variable domain reads DTAVSQTPKYLVTQMGNDKSIKCEQNLGHDTMYWYKQDSKKFLKIMFSYNNKELIINETVPNRFSPKSPDKAHLNLHINSLELGDSAVYFCASSLRHTAFFGQGTRLTVV.

In its sample, this clonotype was seen many times. The rearrangement links TRBV20-1 to TRBJ1-1; no clear D. Looked up from germline, CDR1 is DFQATT and CDR2 is SNEGSKA (reference sequence). The length of the CDR3 is 12 residues. V was clipped by 6 bases and J by 1 base, with 9 bases between them. The CDR3 protein is CSALHQNTEAFF. DNA for the CDR3: TGCAGTGCCTTACACCAGAACACTGAAGCTTTCTTT.

This chain connects TRBV20-1 to TRBJ1-5; 12 nucleotides align to TRBD1. The CDR3 totals 17 residues. The germline V gene encodes CDR1 DFQATT and CDR2 SNEGSKA (reference sequence). V gave up 4 bases and J gave up 4 bases; unmatched junction bases: 11. In DNA, the CDR3 is TGCAGTGCTATGCCGGGACAGGGGGCCAGGTGGAATCAGCCCCAGCATTTT. Protein product: CSAMPGQGARWNQPQHF.

This clonotype was found a few times. J is TRBJ2-3 and V is TRBV7-9, with 10 bases that match TRBD2. Germline CDR1 reads SEHNR; CDR2 reads FQNEAQ (reference sequence). The J segment lost 4 bases and the V segment lost 5 bases, leaving 15 bases of the junction unmatched. The CDR3 runs to 18 residues. The CDR3 loop reads CASSLPWASGSMADTQYF. Here the CDR3 DNA reads TGTGCCAGCAGCCTCCCCTGGGCTAGCGGGAGTATGGCAGATACGCAGTATTTT.

The rearrangement links TRBV28 to TRBJ2-7; 10 bases map to TRBD2. The CDR3 extends over 14 amino acids. Germline V gives CDR1 MDHEN, CDR2 SYDVKM. The V segment lost 8 bases and the J segment 0 bases; nucleotides outside the gene matches: 4. CDR3 DNA sequence: TGTGCCAGCGGACTAGCGGTTAGCTCCTACGAGCAGTACTTC. It is translated as CASGLAVSSYEQYF.

This clonotype came up many times. The V call is TRBV28, the J call TRBJ1-1; D is unresolved. V shed 6 bases and J shed 11 bases, with 19 bases lying between them. Per germline, CDR1 MDHEN and CDR2 SYDVKM. The CDR3 runs 13 residues. CDR3 bases: TGTGCCAGCAGCCAAACCCACACGGTTAGGGCTTTCTTT. This gives the protein CASSQTHTVRAFF. The variable domain in full, with the rest retrieved from reference TRBV28 and TRBJ1-1, is DVKVTQSSRYLVKRTGEKVFLECVQDMDHENMFWYRQDPGLGLRLIYFSYDVKMKEKGDIPEGYSVSREKKERFSLILESASTNQTSMYLCASSQTHTVRAFFGQGTRLTVV.

This clonotype was detected many times. The V and J genes are TRBV28 and TRBJ2-3; 11 nucleotides line up with TRBD2. CDR1 MDHEN and CDR2 SYDVKM come from the germline V gene. The CDR3 consists of 17 residues. Unmatched junction bases numbered 6, after V lost 2 bases and J lost 2 bases. The DNA for the CDR3 is TGTGCCAGCAGTTTAGCCCTAGCGGGAGGTCTCACAGATACGCAGTATTTT. The encoded protein is CASSLALAGGLTDTQYF.

As regards this clonotype: A much larger clone lies a single base off, so this may be a read error. V usage is TRBV28 and J usage is TRBJ1-2; D gene ambiguous. There are 12 residues in the CDR3. Germline V CDR1 and CDR2: MDHEN, SYDVKM. V was pared by 2 bases and J by 10 bases, with 11 bases between. The CDR3 DNA reads as TGTGCCAGCAGTTTACAGTCTGCTGACTACACCTTC. Amino acid sequence: CASSLQSADYTF.

This clonotype was recorded many times. CDR3 nucleotide sequence: TGTGCCAGCAGAAGCATGGGGGGGGAGGTCTATGGCTACACCTTC. Protein: CASRSMGGEVYGYTF. The genes are TRBV28 and TRBJ1-2; D possibly corresponds to TRBD1 (5 bases). V lost 6 bases, J lost 4 bases, and 18 bases lay in between. Germline loops: CDR1 MDHEN, CDR2 SYDVKM. This CDR3 has 15 residues.

The sample holds many counts of this clonotype. This chain uses TRBV20-1 with TRBJ2-1, with TRBD2 matching 11 bases. Trimming at V came to 2 bases and at J to 4 bases, leaving 7 bases not matched to a gene. Per the germline V gene, CDR1 is DFQATT and CDR2 is SNEGSKA (reference sequence). The CDR3 runs 16 residues. The CDR3 loop is CSARPMLAGGYNEQFF. Here the CDR3 DNA reads TGCAGTGCTAGACCGATGCTAGCGGGAGGATACAATGAGCAGTTCTTC.

This clonotype has a single count. The chain combines TRBV20-1 with TRBJ2-2, with TRBD1 matching over 10 bases. Per germline, CDR1 DFQATT and CDR2 SNEGSKA (reference sequence). This CDR3 has 16 amino acids. Trimming cost V 2 bases and J 5 bases; bases outside gene matches: 8. CDR3 sequence: CSARNTGTGVTGELFF. The CDR3 DNA is TGCAGTGCTAGAAACACCGGGACAGGGGTAACCGGGGAGCTGTTTTTT.

Concerning this clonotype itself: Possible read error: a much larger clone is one base away. The rearrangement joins TRBV27 to TRBJ2-7; 7 bases agree with TRBD2. This CDR3 contains 14 residues. CDR1 and CDR2 (germline): MNHEY, SMNVEV (reference sequence). For the CDR3, the DNA is TGTGCCAGCAGTAAGCGGGAACGGTCCTACAAGCAGTACTTC. Amino acid sequence: CASSKRERSYKQYF.

The rearrangement uses TRBV7-9 and TRBJ1-6; D gene uncertain. CDR1 SEHNR and CDR2 FQNEAQ come from the germline V gene (reference sequence). Trimming cost V 4 bases and J 5 bases, with 6 bases left between them. This CDR3 region has 13 residues. The CDR3 DNA follows: TGTGCCAGCAGCTCCAGCAATAATTCACCCCTCCACTTT. It translates to CASSSSNNSPLHF.

V is TRBV5-4 and J is TRBJ2-7, with 8 bases lining up with TRBD1. The ends lost 4 bases at V and 1 base at J; junction bases unmatched: 7. The CDR3 has 15 amino acids. Germline values: CDR1 SGHNT, CDR2 YYREEE (reference sequence). This chain's CDR3 is CASSLPGQDSYEQYF. CDR3 DNA sequence: TGTGCCAGCAGCCTACCGGGACAGGATTCCTACGAGCAGTACTTC. The full variable domain, rest sourced from reference TRBV5-4 and TRBJ2-7, is ETGVTQSPTHLIKTRGQQVTLRCSSQSGHNTVSWYQQALGQGPQFIFQYYREEENGRGNFPPRFSGLQFPNYSSELNVNALELDDSALYLCASSLPGQDSYEQYFGPGTRLTVT.

The chain combines TRBV20-1 with TRBJ2-7, with a weak D call TRBD1 (7 bases). This CDR3 is built from 15 residues. Per the germline V gene, CDR1 is DFQATT and CDR2 is SNEGSKA (reference sequence). V shed 0 bases and J shed 4 bases, with 16 bases lying between them. The CDR3 nucleotides read TGCAGTGCTAGAGATGCGAGACAGGGACTTTACGAGCAGTACTTC. Encoded protein: CSARDARQGLYEQYF.

This clonotype was seen repeatedly, ten times or more. The chain employs TRBV28 and TRBJ2-3; 8 bases align to TRBD1. J lost 4 bases, V lost 5 bases, and 14 bases had no gene match. The CDR3 is 17 amino acids. Per the germline V gene, CDR1 is MDHEN and CDR2 is SYDVKM. The CDR3 bases are TGTGCCAGCAGTCACAGTGCCCAGGGGGCTTCCGCAGATACGCAGTATTTT. This translates into CASSHSAQGASADTQYF.

The J gene is TRBJ1-1, the V gene TRBV20-1; the D is unclear. The CDR3 extends over 12 amino acids. Germline values: CDR1 DFQATT, CDR2 SNEGSKA (reference sequence). V shed 7 bases and J shed 0 bases, with 9 bases lying between them. This chain's CDR3 is CSEVAVNTEAFF. DNA for the CDR3: TGCAGTGAGGTCGCGGTGAACACTGAAGCTTTCTTT.

This clonotype occurred many times. This rearrangement joins TRBV4-3 to TRBJ2-3; 9 nucleotides match TRBD1. After removal of 1 base from V and 6 bases from J, the junction contained 14 bases not matched to a gene. Per germline, CDR1 LGHNA and CDR2 YSLEER. The CDR3 runs to 18 residues. The CDR3 reads CASSQGSTGDRVLDTQYF. The CDR3 DNA follows: TGCGCCAGCAGCCAAGGCTCGACAGGGGACAGGGTATTGGATACGCAGTATTTT.